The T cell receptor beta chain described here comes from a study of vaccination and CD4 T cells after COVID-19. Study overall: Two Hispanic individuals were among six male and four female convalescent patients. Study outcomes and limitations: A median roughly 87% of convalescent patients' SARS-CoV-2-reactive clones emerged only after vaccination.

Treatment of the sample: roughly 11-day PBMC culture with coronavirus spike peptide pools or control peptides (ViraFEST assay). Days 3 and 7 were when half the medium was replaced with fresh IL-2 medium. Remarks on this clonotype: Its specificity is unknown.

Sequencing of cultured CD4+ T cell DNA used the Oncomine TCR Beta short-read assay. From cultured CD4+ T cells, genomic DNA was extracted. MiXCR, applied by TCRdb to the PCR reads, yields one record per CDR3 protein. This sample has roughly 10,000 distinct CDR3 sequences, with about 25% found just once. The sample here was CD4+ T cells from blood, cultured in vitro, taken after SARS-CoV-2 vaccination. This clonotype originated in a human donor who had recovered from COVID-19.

DNA of the CDR3: TGTGCCAGCAGCCAAGATTTAGGGGGGCCGGGAGATACGCAGTATTTT. Translating it yields CASSQDLGGPGDTQYF. This chain links TRBV4-2 with TRBJ2-3, with D tentatively TRBD1 or TRBD2 (6 bases each). V gave up 0 bases and J gave up 5 bases, with 15 bases separating them. The CDR3 runs 16 residues. Per the germline V gene, CDR1 is LGHNA and CDR2 is YNFKEQ.